This T cell receptor beta chain was recorded in a study of vaccination effects on CD4 cells after COVID-19. General study findings and limits: Convalescent patients were scarce, and early post-infection timepoints were absent. Pronounced clonal contraction occurred in clones induced by infection and by vaccine late after vaccination. Healthy vaccinees' vaccine-induced clones included only 1 of 255 that recognized common cold coronaviruses.

Sequencing followed a ViraFEST assay step that expanded antigen-specific CD4+ T cells with viral peptide pools. Culture lasted 10 days before CD4+ T cell isolation. None of these healthy vaccinees had been infected with SARS-CoV-2 before vaccination. In the cultures, half the medium was exchanged for IL-2 medium on days 3 and 7. By share, this clone ranks as medium-sized (0.01 to 0.1%). The antigen is undetermined. Some clones are missing from TCRdb's copy, which holds only in-frame ones; the method was immunoSEQ multiplex PCR. The sample carries about 22,000 clones, roughly four fifths recorded once. Germline loops: CDR1 SNHLY, CDR2 FYNNEI. This CDR3 comprises 16 residues. V was clipped by 1 base and J by 0 bases, with 9 bases between them.

V gene TRBV2 combines with J gene TRBJ1-4; no definite D call. Sequencing was performed on CD4+ T cells from PBMCs cultured with HCoV-NL63 spike peptides, taken before COVID-19 vaccination. This TCR came from a human donor who received a COVID-19 vaccine. CDR3 sequence (DNA): TGTGCCAGCAGTGAAGTTTTGATAACAACTAATGAAAAACTGTTTTTT. It codes for CASSEVLITTNEKLFF. Looking up the rest from reference TRBV2 and TRBJ1-4 gives the full variable domain: EPEVTQTPSHQVTQMGQEVILRCVPISNHLYFYWYRQILGQKVEFLVSFYNNEISEKSEIFDDQFSVERPDGSNFTLKIRSTKLEDSAMYFCASSEVLITTNEKLFFGSGTQLSVL.